Detailed here is one TCR beta chain. Its antigen remains unidentified. This specimen belongs to a study of shared clonotypes between healthy human individuals. Notes on the study in general: Naive CD4 clonotype sharing across several donors was about 5%. Expectations were that clonotype sharing among donors would be affected by sequencing depth.

There are 13 residues in the CDR3. The germline CDR1 and CDR2 sequences are SGDLS and YYNGEE. Trimming left V 0 bases short and J 3 bases short, with 6 bases between. CD45RO+ cells were combined with CCR7-negative CD45RA+ TemRA cells to form CD8 memory. Clones were read by immunoSEQ multiplex PCR, and TCRdb kept only the in-frame ones, dropping some. The sample carries some 690,000 clones, roughly 91% recorded once. The clonotype originates from a man younger than 30 in good health. Some clones in this sample may be carry-over from other donors' samples. The sequencing input was memory CD8+ T cells from PBMCs. Subset noted: CD45RO+ cells pooled with CCR7-negative TemRA cells. The chain links TRBV9 to TRBJ1-1, with no clear D. The CDR3 sequence is CASSVVLDTEAFF. CDR3 nucleotides: TGTGCCAGCAGCGTAGTCCTGGACACTGAAGCTTTCTTT.